Listed below are T cell receptor beta chains from one sample, sequenced in a study of vaccination and CD4 T cells after COVID-19. One entry per CDR3 protein, called by TCRdb with MiXCR from the PCR reads. Here the sample spans around 18,000 distinct CDR3 sequences, more than 65% being singletons. No antigens are known for them. The sample comprised CD4+ T cells from blood, cultured in vitro. The receptors here all came from a human donor who had recovered from COVID-19. Each CDR3 is given with its conserved first and last residue. D genes are given only for firm matches. A row's size may be missing; if present it is once, few, many or a size class.

clone_size j_call v_call d_call cdr3_nt cdr3_aa
NA TRBJ2-2 TRBV27 TRBD1 TGTGCCAGCGGGCGGGGGGACAGGGGCCGGACCGGGGAGCTGTTTTTT CASGRGDRGRTGELFF
few TRBJ1-2 TRBV15 NA TGTGCCACCAGCAGAGGGGCAGAGCCTCTTTATGGCTACACCTTC CATSRGAEPLYGYTF
NA TRBJ2-7 TRBV20-1 NA TGCAGTGCTAGAGGGGATACCTACGAGCAGTACTTC CSARGDTYEQYF
once TRBJ1-1 TRBV30 NA TGTGCCTGGAGTGTACGGAGGGGATCCAACACTGAAGCTTTCTTT CAWSVRRGSNTEAFF
NA TRBJ1-2 TRBV6-1 NA TGTGCCAGCAGGGGACTAGAGGGGAGGGGAGGCTACACCTTC CASRGLEGRGGYTF
NA TRBJ2-5 TRBV7-9 NA TGTGCCAGCTCTTGGACGGCTAATCAAGAGACCCAGTACTTC CASSWTANQETQYF
NA TRBJ1-2 TRBV27 TRBD1 TGTGCCAGCAGTTTGACAGGGCTTTCGGGATATGGCTACACCTTC CASSLTGLSGYGYTF
NA TRBJ1-2 TRBV6-1 TRBD1 TGTGCCAGCAAGGTCCAGGGGGCTGATGGCTACACCTTC CASKVQGADGYTF
NA TRBJ1-1 TRBV27 TRBD1 TGTGCCAGCAGCAAGGGGCCCGGGCAGGGGGGGATCACTGAAGCTTTCTTT CASSKGPGQGGITEAFF
NA TRBJ1-5 TRBV2 TRBD1 TGTGCCAGCAGTGAATGGACAGGGAATCAGCCCCAGCATTTT CASSEWTGNQPQHF
NA TRBJ1-1 TRBV12-3/TRBV12-4 NA TGTGCCAGCAGTTTATTACCTGACGAGGGTGCTTTCTTT CASSLLPDEGAFF
NA TRBJ1-2 TRBV19 TRBD1 TGTGCCAGTAGTATCACAGGGGGCAAGAACTATGGCTACACCTTC CASSITGGKNYGYTF
once TRBJ1-2 TRBV28 NA TGTGCCAGCAGCCCAGGGCAGGGCCTGTGGAAGAATAGCTATGGCTACACCTTC CASSPGQGLWKNSYGYTF
NA TRBJ1-2 TRBV7-9 NA TGTGCCAGCAGCTTAGGGGGGATGAACTATGGCTACACCTTC CASSLGGMNYGYTF
NA TRBJ1-4 TRBV24-1 NA TGTGCCACCAGTCGGGGGACAACTAATGAAAAACTGTTTTTT CATSRGTTNEKLFF
NA TRBJ1-2 TRBV30 TRBD1 TGTGCCTGGAAGTTAACAGGGGCTAATGGCTACACCTTC CAWKLTGANGYTF
NA TRBJ1-1 TRBV19 NA TGTGCCAGTAGTATAAGGGACAACACTGAAGCTTTCTTT CASSIRDNTEAFF
NA TRBJ2-5 TRBV7-9 NA TGTGCCAGCAGCCCAGAGGGGGGCTCGGAGACCCAGTACTTC CASSPEGGSETQYF
NA TRBJ1-6 TRBV20-1 NA TGCAGTGCTAGGAATGGGGGGAATAATTCACCCCTCCACTTT CSARNGGNNSPLHF
NA TRBJ2-1 TRBV7-2 TRBD1 TGTGCCAGCAGCCAAGGACAGGGGTATGAGCAGTTCTTC CASSQGQGYEQFF
NA TRBJ1-5 TRBV15 TRBD1 TGTGCCACCAGCAGGGGACAGAATCAGCCCCAGCATTTT CATSRGQNQPQHF
NA TRBJ1-6 TRBV6-2/TRBV6-3 NA TGTGCCAGCAGTTACTTGGGTTCACCCCTCCACTTT CASSYLGSPLHF
NA TRBJ2-7 TRBV19 TRBD2 TGTGCCAGTCAGAACATAGCGGGAGCCTACGAGCAGTACTTC CASQNIAGAYEQYF
once TRBJ2-5 TRBV5-1 NA TGCGCCAGCAGCTTGGCCCTAGAGACCCAGTACTTC CASSLALETQYF
NA TRBJ1-1 TRBV30 NA TGTGCCTGGACCGGGGGTAGAGGGACTGAAGCTTTCTTT CAWTGGRGTEAFF
NA TRBJ2-7 TRBV19 TRBD1 TGTGCCAGTAAGAACAGGGGTTCCTCCTACGAGCAGTACTTC CASKNRGSSYEQYF
once TRBJ1-5 TRBV19 NA TGTGCCAGTAGAGCCCGGATAGACAATCAGCCCCAGCATTTT CASRARIDNQPQHF
NA TRBJ2-5 TRBV7-2 TRBD1 TGTGCCAGCAGCTTAGGTTTTATTTGGGACAGGGGACCCCAAGAGACCCAGTACTTC CASSLGFIWDRGPQETQYF
few TRBJ1-5 TRBV7-2 NA TGTGCCAGCAGCTTGCGGACACCTAATCAGCCCCAGCATTTT CASSLRTPNQPQHF
NA TRBJ1-3 TRBV7-2 NA TGTGCCAGCAGCTCATCCGGGACGACCGTGGACACCATATATTTT CASSSSGTTVDTIYF
NA TRBJ2-3 TRBV11-2 NA TGTGCCAGCAGCTTAGCCGGCACAGATACGCAGTATTTT CASSLAGTDTQYF
NA TRBJ2-7 TRBV28 TRBD2 TGTGCCAGCATTGGTAGCGGGAGGGGCCCCTACGAGCAGTACTTC CASIGSGRGPYEQYF
NA TRBJ2-7 TRBV7-9 NA TGTGCCACCTCTGCAACCTCCTACGAGCAGTACTTC CATSATSYEQYF
NA TRBJ1-2 TRBV20-1 TRBD1 TGCAGTGCTAGAAACTCAGGGGGTCCTCAAGGAGGCTACACCTTC CSARNSGGPQGGYTF
NA TRBJ1-2 TRBV6-2/TRBV6-3 NA TGTGCCAGCAGTTTCCTGGCAGGGAGAGGCTACACCTTC CASSFLAGRGYTF
few TRBJ2-7 TRBV5-4 NA TGTGCCAGCAGTCAGGACCTCCCACCATACGAGCAGTACTTC CASSQDLPPYEQYF
once TRBJ2-2 TRBV28 NA TGTGCCAGCAGGAGCAGTCAGGGGGGGACAGGGAACACCGGGGAGCTGTTTTTT CASRSSQGGTGNTGELFF
NA TRBJ2-3 TRBV20-1 TRBD1 TGCAGTGCTCTAGACAGGGAAGTCATATATACGCAGTATTTT CSALDREVIYTQYF
once TRBJ1-3 TRBV6-5 NA TGTGCCAGCAGTTACGGAGAGTCTGGAAACACCATATATTTT CASSYGESGNTIYF
few TRBJ1-5 TRBV20-1 NA TGCAGTGCTAGAGATCGCGCAGACAACAATCAGCCCCAGCATTTT CSARDRADNNQPQHF
NA TRBJ1-2 TRBV19 TRBD1 TGTGCCAGTAGTATATTGGGTCAGGGGGTCGGCTACACCTTC CASSILGQGVGYTF
few TRBJ1-1 TRBV6-5 NA TGTGCCAGCAGTTACCTCGGAGGGGCAGGGAACACTGAAGCTTTCTTT CASSYLGGAGNTEAFF
NA TRBJ2-7 TRBV28 TRBD2 TGTGCCAGCAGTTTATCGAGTAGCGGGAACTACGAGCAGTACTTC CASSLSSSGNYEQYF
once TRBJ2-2 TRBV6-2/TRBV6-3 TRBD1 TGTGCCAGCAGTCACGGACAGGGAGTGCTGTTTTTT CASSHGQGVLFF
few TRBJ1-5 TRBV19 NA TGTGCCAGTAGTATACAAACCTCCCGGGGGGATCAGCCCCAGCATTTT CASSIQTSRGDQPQHF
NA TRBJ2-3 TRBV6-4 NA TGTGCCAGCAGTGAGGGCAGATCGGGGGATACGCAGTATTTT CASSEGRSGDTQYF
NA TRBJ1-5 TRBV7-2 TRBD1 TGTGCCAGCAGCTTAGGCAGGGGGGCCCCCAGCAATCAGCCCCAGCATTTT CASSLGRGAPSNQPQHF
NA TRBJ2-1 TRBV20-1 TRBD2 TGCAGTGCTAGACTAGCGGGGGCCAATGAGCAGTTCTTC CSARLAGANEQFF
NA TRBJ1-1 TRBV30 NA TGTGCCTGGAGCCCGCCGCCACCCCAGGCTTTCTTT CAWSPPPPQAFF
NA TRBJ2-3 TRBV6-2/TRBV6-3 NA TGTGCCAGCACCAGAGCTCTAGCGAACACGCAGTATTTT CASTRALANTQYF
few TRBJ1-2 TRBV6-1 NA TGTGCCAGCAGACTCACAGACAACTATGGCTACACCTTC CASRLTDNYGYTF
few TRBJ2-3 TRBV20-1 TRBD2 TGCAGTGCTAGAGACCCGATGGGCGCGGGAGGACACACAGATACGCAGTATTTT CSARDPMGAGGHTDTQYF
NA TRBJ2-7 TRBV7-9 TRBD2 TGTGCCAGCAGCCTAAGCGGGGCCGGGAGGGAGCAGTACTTC CASSLSGAGREQYF